The 25 T cell receptor beta chains reported below all come from one sample, sequenced in a study of cytomegalovirus exposure and HLA in healthy donors. With 60 Vbeta and 13 Jbeta primers, the PCR was carried out. Data came from immunoSEQ multiplex PCR; TCRdb stores just in-frame clones and leaves some out. The specimen's table records about 200,000 clones. Sequencing was carried out using PBMCs. These receptors were collected from a boy aged 5-17 years in good health and CMV-seronegative.

Here the CDR3 reads CASSQTGQNTEAFF. Here the CDR3 DNA reads TGCGCCAGCAGCCAGACAGGGCAGAACACTGAAGCTTTCTTT. The chain couples TRBV4-1 to TRBJ1-1; 7 nucleotides align to TRBD1. Germline CDR1 reads MGHRA; CDR2 reads YSYEKL. The CDR3 is 14 amino acids. Trimming at V came to 3 bases and at J to 1 base, leaving 2 bases not matched to a gene.

V usage is TRBV9 and J usage is TRBJ1-1; 11 nucleotides line up with TRBD1. The length of the CDR3 is 17 residues. Germline V gives CDR1 SGDLS, CDR2 YYNGEE. V shed 3 bases and J 0 bases; nucleotides not matched to a gene: 7. This CDR3 reads CASSAGTGGTLNTEAFF. As DNA, the CDR3 is TGTGCCAGCAGCGCCGGGACAGGGGGTACCCTGAACACTGAAGCTTTCTTT. Looking up the rest from reference TRBV9 and TRBJ1-1 gives the full variable domain: DSGVTQTPKHLITATGQRVTLRCSPRSGDLSVYWYQQSLDQGLQFLIQYYNGEERAKGNILERFSAQQFPDLHSELNLSSLELGDSALYFCASSAGTGGTLNTEAFFGQGTRLTVV.

The chain has TRBV18 and TRBJ1-6; 8 bases align to TRBD1. Germline V gene lookup returns CDR1 KGHSH and CDR2 LQKENI. After removal of 1 base from V and 7 bases from J, the junction contained 3 bases not matched to a gene. The CDR3 runs to 15 residues. The CDR3 nucleotides are TGTGCCAGCTCACCACAAGGACAGGGAAATTCACCCCTCCACTTT. Residues: CASSPQGQGNSPLHF.

The CDR3 spells CASSHRGQGPLYEQYF. In DNA form, the CDR3 reads TGTGCCAGCAGCCACCGGGGACAGGGTCCCCTCTACGAGCAGTACTTC. The chain recombines TRBV14 with TRBJ2-7, with 9 nucleotides matching TRBD1. J lost 3 bases, V lost 3 bases, and 9 bases had no gene match. CDR3 length: 16 amino acids. Germline CDR1 reads SGHDN; CDR2 reads FVKESK.

The chain couples TRBV6-5 to TRBJ1-3; 11 bases fit TRBD2. The assigned J gene may be wrong: the sequence end matches TRBJ2-2 better. Per germline, CDR1 MNHEY and CDR2 SVGAGI. The CDR3 sequence is 14 residues long. The CDR3 loop reads CASTLAGGTGELFF. CDR3 nucleotides: TGTGCCAGCACGCTAGCGGGGGGCACCGGGGAGCTGTTTTTT.

J is TRBJ1-2 and V is TRBV28; D uncertain. Trimming took 10 bases from V and 0 from J, leaving 18 bases between them. There are 15 residues in the CDR3. Looked up from germline, CDR1 is MDHEN and CDR2 is SYDVKM. For the CDR3, the DNA is TGTGCCACCTCTATGGGCACCCTGACTAACTATGGCTACACCTTC. It encodes CATSMGTLTNYGYTF.

This chain uses TRBV6-6 with TRBJ2-5, with 9 bases matching TRBD2. The CDR3 extends over 15 amino acids. The germline gives CDR1 MNHNY, CDR2 SVGAGI (reference sequence). Trimming took 6 bases from V and 1 from J; bases not matched to a gene: 6. CDR3 sequence reads: CASSPPSGVQETQYF. The CDR3 nucleotides are TGTGCCAGCAGCCCACCTAGCGGGGTCCAAGAGACCCAGTACTTC.

Points on this clone: The identical CDR3 is also encoded by other nucleotide sequences in the sample. V gene TRBV10-3 combines with J gene TRBJ1-5; TRBD1 might be the D (5 bases). CDR1 is ENHRY and CDR2 is SYGVKD in the germline V gene. Trimming cost V 4 bases and J 4 bases, with 11 bases left between them. The CDR3 has 14 residues. CDR3 bases: TGTGCCATCAGTGTAGAAGGGGCGAATCAGCCCCAGCATTTT. As protein: CAISVEGANQPQHF.

The chain employs TRBV7-9 and TRBJ1-2; no clear D gene. The V gene lost 2 bases and the J gene lost 11 bases, with 12 bases spanning the gap. This CDR3 comprises 12 residues. Germline-derived CDR1 and CDR2 are SEHNR and FQNEAQ (reference sequence). The CDR3 DNA reads as TGTGCCAGCAGCTTAATGTTTGCAGCGTACACCTTC. The encoded protein is CASSLMFAAYTF.

This chain links TRBV29-1 with TRBJ1-3, with 10 bases identical to TRBD1. The CDR3 contains 18 residues. Per germline, CDR1 SQVTM and CDR2 ANQGSEA. Germline trimming cut 4 bases from V and 1 base from J; bases unmatched to any gene: 13. The CDR3 DNA reads as TGCAGCGTTGTAGAGGGCGCGACAGGGGGCTTGTCTGGAAACACCATATATTTT. Amino acid sequence: CSVVEGATGGLSGNTIYF. The variable domain in full, with the rest retrieved from reference TRBV29-1 and TRBJ1-3, is SAVISQKPSRDICQRGTSLTIQCQVDSQVTMMFWYRQQPGQSLTLIATANQGSEATYESGFVIDKFPISRPNLTFSTLTVSNMSPEDSSIYLCSVVEGATGGLSGNTIYFGEGSWLTVV.

CDR3 nucleotide sequence: TGTGCCAGTAGTGCCGGGACAGGACTTCCCTACGAGCAGTACTTC. As protein: CASSAGTGLPYEQYF. The J gene is TRBJ2-7, the V gene TRBV19, with TRBD1 identical over 8 bases. The germline V gene has CDR1 LNHDA and CDR2 SQIVND (reference sequence). V lost 5 bases, J lost 2 bases, and 8 bases stayed unmatched. The CDR3 spans 15 residues.

The chain links TRBV27 to TRBJ2-2; TRBD1 might be the D (7 bases). There are 16 residues in the CDR3. Trimming cost V 3 bases and J 6 bases, with 17 bases left between them. Germline CDR1 and CDR2: MNHEY and SMNVEV (reference sequence). As DNA, the CDR3 is TGTGCCAGCAGTTTGTCGGGGGCAGGGGGAGCCGGGGAGCTGTTTTTT. It codes for CASSLSGAGGAGELFF.

The chain is built from TRBV12-5 and TRBJ2-5; 12 nucleotides line up with TRBD2. The CDR3 sequence is 19 residues long. Germline CDR1 is LGHNT and CDR2 is FRNRAP. J gave up 2 bases and V 2 bases, and 12 bases lay outside the gene matches. CDR3: CASGLLPASGGVGQETQYF. In DNA, the CDR3 is TGTGCTAGTGGTTTGTTACCGGCTAGCGGGGGGGTCGGGCAAGAGACCCAGTACTTC.

The chain couples TRBV6-6 to TRBJ2-1; 9 nucleotides match TRBD2. J gave up 3 bases and V 4 bases, and 4 bases lay outside the gene matches. In germline, CDR1 is MNHNY, CDR2 SVGAGI (reference sequence). This CDR3 spans 15 amino acids. In DNA, the CDR3 is TGTGCCAGCAGTTTTGCGGGGGGGAACTACAATGAGCAGTTCTTC. Translating it yields CASSFAGGNYNEQFF.

The rearrangement uses TRBV7-8 and TRBJ2-1; 11 positions agree with TRBD2. From germline, CDR1 is SGHVS and CDR2 FQNEAQ. CDR3 length equals 19 residues. V lost 1 base, J lost 0 bases, and 8 bases stayed unmatched. CDR3 loop: CASSLGLAGGFSSYNEQFF. CDR3 in DNA: TGTGCCAGCAGCTTAGGGCTAGCGGGGGGATTTAGCTCCTACAATGAGCAGTTCTTC.

The chain has TRBV29-1 and TRBJ2-5; D is uncertain. The DNA end is more similar to TRBJ2-7, so the J call may be wrong. The CDR3 runs 11 residues. CDR1 SQVTM and CDR2 ANQGSEA come from the germline V gene. For the CDR3, the DNA is TGCAGCGTCGGAGACGGCTACGAGCAGTACTTC. Its protein product is CSVGDGYEQYF.

V is TRBV27 and J is TRBJ1-3; D possibly corresponds to TRBD1 (6 bases). The CDR3 has 16 residues. The V end lost 5 bases, the J end lost 0 bases, and 14 bases lay between the germline ends. Germline CDR1 reads MNHEY; CDR2 reads SMNVEV (reference sequence). The CDR3 DNA is TGTGCCAGCAGTCTGACAGGCCCACTCTCTGGAAACACCATATATTTT. Translated: CASSLTGPLSGNTIYF.

The genes are TRBV19 and TRBJ2-7; the D gene is possibly TRBD1 (6 bases). Germline V lookup: CDR1 LNHDA, CDR2 SQIVND (reference sequence). Trimming left V 2 bases short and J 3 bases short, with 11 bases between. The CDR3 sequence is 14 residues long. CDR3 region: CASSITADSYEQYF. CDR3 nucleotides: TGTGCCAGTAGTATAACGGCGGACAGCTACGAGCAGTACTTC.

The rearrangement links TRBV6-6 to TRBJ1-1; D perhaps matches TRBD1 (6 bases). The V gene lost 6 bases and the J gene lost 4 bases, with 18 bases spanning the gap. The CDR3 extends over 15 amino acids. CDR1 and CDR2 from the germline V gene are MNHNY and SVGAGI (reference sequence). The CDR3 loop reads CASRGATGIGTEAFF. CDR3 nucleotide sequence: TGTGCCAGCAGGGGGGCCACAGGGATCGGCACTGAAGCTTTCTTT.

This CDR3 is CASSFYFPGTGRYEQYF. DNA of the CDR3: TGTGCCAGCAGCTTTTACTTTCCCGGGACAGGGAGATACGAGCAGTACTTC. The V gene is TRBV7-9, the J gene TRBJ2-7; 9 bases match TRBD1. With 3 bases clipped from V and 4 bases from J, the junction kept 13 bases outside the gene matches. The germline CDR1 and CDR2 sequences are SEHNR and FQNEAQ (reference sequence). This CDR3 spans 17 amino acids.

This chain links TRBV11-2 with TRBJ2-1; possible D gene TRBD1, 5 bases. Germline V CDR1 and CDR2: SGHAT, FQNNGV. Deletions cut 1 base from V and 2 bases from J, with 9 bases between. This CDR3 has 15 residues. This chain's CDR3 is CASSLVRGPYNEQFF. As DNA, the CDR3 is TGTGCCAGCAGCTTAGTAAGGGGCCCCTACAATGAGCAGTTCTTC.

The V gene is TRBV11-2, the J gene TRBJ2-1; D is perhaps TRBD1 (5 bases). Germline V gives CDR1 SGHAT, CDR2 FQNNGV. Trimming pared 2 bases from V and 9 bases from J, leaving 5 bases between. The CDR3 covers 11 residues. The CDR3 bases are TGTGCCAGCAGCTTAAGGGGTGAGCAGTTCTTC. This gives the protein CASSLRGEQFF.

The chain couples TRBV2 to TRBJ2-5; no clear D. The DNA end is more similar to TRBJ2-7, so the J call may be wrong. Germline CDR1 and CDR2: SNHLY and FYNNEI. CDR3 length: 14 residues. The CDR3 region has the DNA TGTGCCAGCAGGACCGACGAGCGCAGCTACGAGCAGTACTTC. This encodes CASRTDERSYEQYF.

The chain is built from TRBV10-3 and TRBJ2-5; no clear D. Judging by the DNA end, TRBJ2-7 fits better; the J call may be wrong. CDR3 length: 13 residues. The germline V gene encodes CDR1 ENHRY and CDR2 SYGVKD. The CDR3 region has the DNA TGTGCCATCTTCGACGGCAGGAAGTACGAGCAGTACTTC. This gives the protein CAIFDGRKYEQYF.

This sequence joins TRBV11-1 and TRBJ1-1, with D maybe TRBD1 (5 bases). Trimming left V 0 bases short and J 6 bases short, with 8 bases between. The CDR3 runs 13 residues. Germline CDR1 and CDR2: SGHAT and FQDESV (reference sequence). The CDR3 is CASSLASGSEAFF. The CDR3 DNA sequence: TGTGCCAGCAGCTTAGCTTCAGGGTCTGAAGCTTTCTTT.